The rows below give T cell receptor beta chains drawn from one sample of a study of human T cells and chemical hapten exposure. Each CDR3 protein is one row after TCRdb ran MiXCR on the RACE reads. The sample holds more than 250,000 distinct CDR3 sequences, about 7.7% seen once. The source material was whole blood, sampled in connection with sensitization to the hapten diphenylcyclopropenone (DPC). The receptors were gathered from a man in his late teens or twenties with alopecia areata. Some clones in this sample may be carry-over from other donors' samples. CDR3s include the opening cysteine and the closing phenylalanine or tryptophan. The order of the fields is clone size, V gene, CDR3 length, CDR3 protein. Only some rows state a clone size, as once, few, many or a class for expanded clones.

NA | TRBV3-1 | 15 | CASSQRYNSNQPQHF
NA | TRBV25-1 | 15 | CASSSTGGDQETQYF
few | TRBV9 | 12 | CASSVGDNEQFF
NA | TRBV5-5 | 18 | CASSFLSTGILGQETQYF
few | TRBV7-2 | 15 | CASSHPIRSNSPLHF
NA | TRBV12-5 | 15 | CASAIDYTRSETQYF
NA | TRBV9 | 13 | CASSVVAGSPLHF
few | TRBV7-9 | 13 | CASSVEGVSEAFF
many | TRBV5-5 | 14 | CASSSGANTDTQYF
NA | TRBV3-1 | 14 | CASSLRYRATEAFF
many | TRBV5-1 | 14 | CASSLTGANYGYTF
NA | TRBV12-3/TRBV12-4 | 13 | CASSLDRVETQYF
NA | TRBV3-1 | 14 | CASSQVGSHNEQFF
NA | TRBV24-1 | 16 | CATSDYGGGNTGELFF
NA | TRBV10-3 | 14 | CAISESKIRGTQYF
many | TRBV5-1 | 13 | CASSPGPHYGYTF
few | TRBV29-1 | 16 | CSAPGQGGGANTEAFF
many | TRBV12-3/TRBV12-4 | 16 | CASRSQIGTGNEKLFF
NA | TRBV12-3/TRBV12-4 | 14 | CASSSRDSYNEQFF
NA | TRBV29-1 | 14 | CSVVPGTGDGGYTF
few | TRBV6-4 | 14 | CASSPGWRGNEQFF
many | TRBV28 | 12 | CASSLRRYGYTF
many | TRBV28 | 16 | CASSLGQIKRLDTQYF
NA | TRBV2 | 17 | CASRRFDLDSAGNTIYF
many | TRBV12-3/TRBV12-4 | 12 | CASSFLNTEAFF
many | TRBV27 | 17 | CASSLSAGGRITGELFF
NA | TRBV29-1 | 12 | CSAYWGSTEAFF
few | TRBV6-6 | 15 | CASSYSGGGSYEQYF
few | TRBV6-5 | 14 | CASSYGGSTDTQYF
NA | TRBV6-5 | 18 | CASSYSSDAAGANYGYTF
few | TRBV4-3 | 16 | CASSQGTGGSNQPQHF
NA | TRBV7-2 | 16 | CASSLVAGGLRETQYF